This T cell receptor beta chain is drawn from a study of cytomegalovirus exposure and HLA in healthy donors. Across the whole study: Most genotyped donors, roughly 80% of 350 to 500, had Caucasian-associated genetic ancestry. Findings and limits, study-wide: Cytomegalovirus association was listed for 150 to 200 TCR beta chains.

This PCR relied on a set of 60 Vbeta primers and 13 Jbeta primers. Only in-frame clones appear in the TCRdb table, and some are missing; sequencing was by immunoSEQ multiplex PCR. Among 60,000 to 80,000 clones listed, approximately 60% were seen once. This CDR3 spans 12 amino acids. Trimming stripped 3 bases from V and 6 bases from J, with 6 bases between. Germline-derived CDR1 and CDR2 are SGDLS and YYNGEE. Turning to this clone: The antigen remains undetermined.

The sequenced sample was PBMCs. The source is a man aged 30-40 years in good health and CMV-seronegative. The V and J genes are TRBV9 and TRBJ1-4; the D is unclear. CDR3 loop: CASSAQDEKLFF. CDR3 bases: TGTGCCAGCAGCGCCCAGGATGAAAAACTGTTTTTT.